The rows below give T cell receptor beta chains drawn from one sample of a study of T cell repertoires in cytomegalovirus infection. MiXCR, run by TCRdb on the reads, gives a single entry per CDR3 protein. The table has hundreds of thousands of distinct CDR3 sequences, 30% to 40% seen once. These receptors have no identified antigens. The input for sequencing was cultured PBMCs, taken from culture after CMV antigen stimulation. Every receptor here comes from a human donor in good health (CMV status not recorded). Some clones in this sample may be carry-over from other donors' samples. The CDR3 runs from the conserved cysteine through the conserved F or W. The order of the fields is V gene, J gene, CDR3 protein.

TRBV7-2	TRBJ2-1	CASSPTRGSYNEQFF
TRBV7-4	TRBJ1-6	CASRPGGLNSPLHF
TRBV6-2/TRBV6-3	TRBJ1-5	CASSSPAGRWQPQHF
TRBV6-6	TRBJ2-2	CASSYAFVGNTGELFF
TRBV2	TRBJ1-5	CASSDPDRDYQPQHF
TRBV5-3	TRBJ2-7	CASSSGTEPYEQYF
TRBV5-4	TRBJ1-1	CASSTDLRDTEAFF
TRBV6-8	TRBJ2-5	CASSKTSGPGETQYF
TRBV6-2/TRBV6-3	TRBJ2-7	CASSPRDRGFTEQYF
TRBV20-1	TRBJ2-3	CSARRGQGKGDTQYF
TRBV19	TRBJ1-6	CASRSTYNSPLHF
TRBV12-3/TRBV12-4	TRBJ2-5	CASSLSQGEETQYF
TRBV18	TRBJ2-5	CASSPQTGEVETQYF
TRBV7-2	TRBJ2-3	CASSYRLAGRGDTQYF
TRBV7-2	TRBJ2-1	CASSLAASRREQFF
TRBV12-3/TRBV12-4	TRBJ2-5	CASSPTIHQETQYF
TRBV7-6	TRBJ1-2	CASTERPGSGYTF
TRBV7-8	TRBJ2-3	CASSPLSGLVITDTQYF
TRBV12-3/TRBV12-4	TRBJ2-7	CASSLRGAPYEQYF
TRBV12-3/TRBV12-4	TRBJ2-3	CASRRQLAGTDTQYF
TRBV6-2/TRBV6-3	TRBJ1-6	CASSSWTGISNSPLHF
TRBV5-6	TRBJ2-7	CASSSWVYEQYF
TRBV15	TRBJ2-1	CATEDRGNEQFF
TRBV7-2	TRBJ2-7	CASSSIPGFSYEQYF
TRBV28	TRBJ2-1	CASSTQGTGEQFF
TRBV30	TRBJ1-5	CAWGTGNQPQHF
TRBV7-2	TRBJ1-6	CASSSTPPRLNSPLHF
TRBV12-5	TRBJ1-5	CASGLRTENQPQHF
TRBV7-2	TRBJ1-4	CASSYTWWGGGEKLFF
TRBV12-3/TRBV12-4	TRBJ2-2	CASSPFREIGAGELFF
TRBV12-3/TRBV12-4	TRBJ2-7	CASSLSASSYEQYF
TRBV19	TRBJ2-6	CASSIPALPAANVLTF
TRBV7-9	TRBJ2-5	CASSANSASGETQYF
TRBV6-2/TRBV6-3	TRBJ1-2	CASSHVPGQRANYGYTF
TRBV10-3	TRBJ1-6	CAIGAGDNSPLHF
TRBV7-2	TRBJ2-7	CASSLWSGEPYEQYF
TRBV5-1	TRBJ2-2	CASSPNPGQMRAGELFF
TRBV6-5	TRBJ1-1	CASSNSRGIHTEAFF
TRBV6-6	TRBJ1-2	CASSEGGGLRAYSYTF
TRBV7-2	TRBJ2-5	CASSRRQVQETQYF
TRBV7-2	TRBJ1-5	CASSPRREGSNQPQHF
TRBV6-2/TRBV6-3	TRBJ1-5	CASSDRDGNQPQHF
TRBV5-1	TRBJ2-5	CASSSGGGETQYF
TRBV4-1	TRBJ1-1	CASSQDLVTEAFF
TRBV20-1	TRBJ2-5	CSAARGQGPYQETQYF
TRBV7-2	TRBJ1-2	CASSPVANYGYTF
TRBV14	TRBJ2-3	CASSRDYLTDTQYF
TRBV18	TRBJ1-1	CASSPQGNTEAFF
TRBV10-3	TRBJ1-2	CAIRPGPMNYGYTF
TRBV7-8	TRBJ2-7	CASSFSGPSYEQYF
TRBV4-3	TRBJ2-7	CASSQARTVYEQYF
TRBV20-1	TRBJ1-3	CSARDRGHPRQSSGNTIYF
TRBV7-3	TRBJ2-5	CASSRRGGQETQYF
TRBV7-9	TRBJ2-3	CATLAGTSTDTQYF
TRBV29-1	TRBJ2-3	CSVEWGSDTQYF